A single sample is the source of the 25 T cell receptor beta chains below, sequenced in a study of neurological immune-mediated disorders. Each CDR3 protein is one row after TCRdb ran MiXCR on the 5' RACE reads. The data contain just over 30,000 distinct CDR3 sequences, less than 6% of them seen just once; the ten biggest clones take up 2% to 2.5%. The sequencing input was CD4+ T cells from blood. These receptors were collected from a woman between 50 and 59 years old in good health.

This clonotype was found many times. The rearrangement joins TRBV9 to TRBJ2-3; 8 nucleotides line up with TRBD2. This CDR3 has 16 residues. Losses at the gene ends were 5 bases for V and 0 bases for J; bases not matched to a gene: 8. CDR1 is SGDLS, CDR2 YYNGEE, per germline. The DNA for the CDR3 is TGTGCCAGCAGTCTGGGCGGACTAGCTAGCACAGATACGCAGTATTTT. Its protein product is CASSLGGLASTDTQYF.

This clonotype was recorded many times. V gene TRBV7-2 combines with J gene TRBJ2-7; possible D gene TRBD2, 6 bases. The V gene lost 3 bases and the J gene lost 4 bases, with 10 bases spanning the gap. Germline values: CDR1 SGHTA, CDR2 FQGNSA. This CDR3 comprises 13 residues. The CDR3 loop is CASSFGLQYEQYF. The DNA for the CDR3 is TGTGCCAGCAGCTTTGGACTACAGTACGAGCAGTACTTC.

This clonotype was detected many times. The rearrangement uses TRBV5-1 and TRBJ2-6, with 8 bases aligning to TRBD1. Trimming took 4 bases from V and 2 from J; bases not matched to a gene: 8. Germline CDR1 SGHRS, CDR2 YFSETQ. The CDR3 runs 17 residues. CDR3 region: CASSPTTGAAGANVLTF. In nucleotides, the CDR3 is TGCGCCAGCAGCCCTACGACAGGGGCCGCTGGGGCCAACGTCCTGACTTTC.

This clonotype was observed many times. This chain links TRBV2 with TRBJ2-1; the D gene could be TRBD1 or TRBD2 (5 bases each). Trimming shortened V by 10 bases and J by 3 bases, and 16 bases separated the two germline ends. Per germline, CDR1 SNHLY and CDR2 FYNNEI. There are 14 residues in the CDR3. CDR3 bases: TGTGCCACTCTCTACCAGGGAGTCTACAATGAGCAGTTCTTC. Translating gives CATLYQGVYNEQFF.

This clonotype showed up many times. The V call is TRBV15, the J call TRBJ1-1; tentatively, D is TRBD1 (5 bases). The CDR3 is made up of 13 amino acids. Germline assignment: CDR1 LNHNV and CDR2 YYDKDF (reference sequence). Deletions cut 1 base from V and 3 bases from J, with 6 bases between. DNA of the CDR3: TGTGCCACCAGCAGAGCCAGGGACACTGAAGCTTTCTTT. Amino acid sequence: CATSRARDTEAFF. Drawing the rest from reference TRBV15 and TRBJ1-1, the complete variable domain is DAMVIQNPRYQVTQFGKPVTLSCSQTLNHNVMYWYQQKSSQAPKLLFHYYDKDFNNEADTPDNFQSRRPNTSFCFLDIRSPGLGDTAMYLCATSRARDTEAFFGQGTRLTVV.

This clonotype was seen repeatedly, ten times or more. J is TRBJ1-1 and V is TRBV10-3; tentative D call: TRBD1 (5 bases). This CDR3 region has 15 residues. V shed 3 bases and J shed 1 base, with 12 bases lying between them. The germline CDR1 and CDR2 sequences are ENHRY and SYGVKD. In nucleotides, the CDR3 is TGTGCCATCAGTGACGAGGGGCTAAGGAACACTGAAGCTTTCTTT. This sequence encodes CAISDEGLRNTEAFF.

This clonotype was found many times. The chain employs TRBV20-1 and TRBJ2-1; TRBD2 aligns across 7 bases. V lost 2 bases and J lost 9; bases outside the gene matches: 7. There are 13 residues in the CDR3. CDR1 and CDR2 (germline): DFQATT, SNEGSKA (reference sequence). The CDR3 bases are TGCAGTGCTAGACCTCCGGGGAGGGGTGAGCAGTTCTTC. This sequence encodes CSARPPGRGEQFF.

This clonotype occurred many times. CDR3 sequence: CASSKGGTETQYF. CDR3 nucleotides: TGTGCCAGCAGTAAGGGTGGGACAGAGACCCAGTACTTC. This chain uses TRBV9 with TRBJ2-5; possibly TRBD1 or TRBD2 for D (5 bases each). Looked up from germline, CDR1 is SGDLS and CDR2 is YYNGEE. V shed 5 bases and J shed 4 bases, with 12 bases lying between them. The CDR3 contains 13 residues.

The sample holds many counts of this clonotype. The chain has TRBV5-5 and TRBJ1-2; D is undetermined. The V and J ends lost 0 bases and 1 base respectively, with 13 bases between them. This CDR3 region has 16 residues. Germline loops: CDR1 SGHKS, CDR2 YYEKEE (reference sequence). Written as DNA, the CDR3 is TGTGCCAGCAGCTTGGCCCTGGGAACGGATAACTATGGCTACACCTTC. Its protein is CASSLALGTDNYGYTF.

Ten or more counts support this clonotype. V is TRBV7-2 and J is TRBJ2-3, with 8 bases fitting TRBD2. Germline loops: CDR1 SGHTA, CDR2 FQGNSA. CDR3 length: 17 amino acids. V shed 5 bases and J 6 bases; nucleotides not matched to a gene: 16. The DNA for the CDR3 is TGTGCCAGCAGCAAGCGAGGGGGTAGCGGGACGGGGGATACGCAGTATTTT. Translated: CASSKRGGSGTGDTQYF. Full variable domain (rest looked up from reference TRBV7-2 and TRBJ2-3): GAGVSQSPSNKVTEKGKDVELRCDPISGHTALYWYRQSLGQGLEFLIYFQGNSAPDKSGLPSDRFSAERTGGSVSTLTIQRTQQEDSAVYLCASSKRGGSGTGDTQYFGPGTRLTVL.

This clonotype was recorded at least ten times. The chain joins TRBV3-1 to TRBJ2-3; D call uncertain. In germline, CDR1 is LGHDT, CDR2 YNNKEL (reference sequence). This CDR3 has 12 residues. Trimming pared 1 base from V and 5 bases from J, leaving 4 bases between. The CDR3 DNA follows: TGTGCCAGCAGCCAAGTGGAAGATACGCAGTATTTT. It specifies CASSQVEDTQYF.

In its sample, this clonotype was seen many times. The CDR3 spells CASSLEWGPSSYNEQFF. The DNA for the CDR3 is TGCGCCAGCAGCTTGGAATGGGGCCCGAGCTCCTACAATGAGCAGTTCTTC. The chain employs TRBV5-1 and TRBJ2-1; weak D call: TRBD1 (5 bases). The germline gives CDR1 SGHRS, CDR2 YFSETQ. V lost 0 bases, J lost 0 bases, and 13 bases lay in between. The CDR3 extends over 17 amino acids.

This clonotype occurred many times. This chain joins TRBV5-6 and TRBJ2-2, with a weak D call TRBD1 (5 bases). V was clipped by 0 bases and J by 4 bases, with 10 bases between them. Per the germline V gene, CDR1 is SGHDT and CDR2 is YYEEEE. This CDR3 region has 15 residues. CDR3 sequence reads: CASSLAGRVTGELFF. The CDR3 bases are TGTGCCAGCAGCTTGGCCGGCAGGGTCACCGGGGAGCTGTTTTTT.

This clonotype was found many times. The gene calls are TRBV10-3 and TRBJ2-7; D ambiguous. Germline CDR1 and CDR2: ENHRY and SYGVKD. The length of the CDR3 is 14 residues. Trimming shortened V by 3 bases and J by 2 bases, and 11 bases separated the two germline ends. CDR3 protein: CAISDLTETYEQYF. The CDR3 region has the DNA TGTGCCATCAGTGATTTGACGGAAACCTACGAGCAGTACTTC.

This clonotype has a count of ten or more. The chain joins TRBV12-3 or TRBV12-4 to TRBJ1-5; D might be TRBD1 (6 bases). This CDR3 comprises 19 residues. V was cut by 1 base and J by 0 bases, with 19 bases left in between. The chain's CDR3 is CASSLERGVSTISNQPQHF. Written as DNA, the CDR3 is TGTGCCAGCAGTTTAGAGAGGGGGGTCAGCACTATTAGCAATCAGCCCCAGCATTTT.

The rearrangement uses TRBV4-2 and TRBJ1-4; D is perhaps TRBD1 (6 bases). Per germline, CDR1 LGHNA and CDR2 YNFKEQ. V lost 0 bases and J lost 12, with 11 bases in between. The CDR3 is 13 residues long. The CDR3: CASSQDGGGQLFF. DNA of the CDR3: TGTGCCAGCAGCCAAGATGGCGGGGGGCAACTGTTTTTT.

Ten or more counts support this clonotype. V is TRBV3-1 and J is TRBJ1-6; tentatively, D is TRBD1 (6 bases). In germline, CDR1 is LGHDT, CDR2 YNNKEL (reference sequence). Trimming shortened V by 2 bases and J by 7 bases, and 12 bases separated the two germline ends. The CDR3 consists of 15 residues. The CDR3 loop reads CASSQPQGANSPLHF. DNA for the CDR3: TGTGCCAGCAGCCAACCACAGGGAGCGAATTCACCCCTCCACTTT.

This clonotype was seen ten or more times. The rearrangement joins TRBV7-2 to TRBJ2-5; TRBD2 matches at 14 bases. This CDR3 has 18 amino acids. In germline, CDR1 is SGHTA, CDR2 FQGNSA. V lost 5 bases to trimming and J lost 13 bases; unmatched junction nucleotides: 21. The CDR3 here is CASSGGVGLAGEPRDRYF. The CDR3, as DNA: TGTGCCAGCAGCGGAGGGGTGGGACTAGCGGGAGAACCCCGAGATAGGTACTTC. The full variable domain, rest sourced from reference TRBV7-2 and TRBJ2-5, is GAGVSQSPSNKVTEKGKDVELRCDPISGHTALYWYRQSLGQGLEFLIYFQGNSAPDKSGLPSDRFSAERTGGSVSTLTIQRTQQEDSAVYLCASSGGVGLAGEPRDRYFGPGTRLLVL.

This clonotype was counted at least ten times. J is TRBJ1-1 and V is TRBV5-1; TRBD1 might be the D (6 bases). Germline V lookup: CDR1 SGHRS, CDR2 YFSETQ. Trimming shortened V by 4 bases and J by 1 base, and 14 bases separated the two germline ends. The CDR3 spans 15 residues. The CDR3 here is CASSTQTGRNTEAFF. The DNA for the CDR3 is TGCGCCAGCAGCACCCAGACAGGACGGAACACTGAAGCTTTCTTT.

This clonotype was seen ten or more times. The V gene is TRBV27, the J gene TRBJ1-2; 8 bases match TRBD1. Germline CDR1 MNHEY, CDR2 SMNVEV (reference sequence). The CDR3 length is 13 residues. After removal of 6 bases from V and 6 bases from J, the junction contained 6 bases not matched to a gene. The CDR3 spells CASRPDRVHGYTF. The DNA for the CDR3 is TGTGCCAGCAGGCCGGACAGGGTACATGGCTACACCTTC.

This clonotype was found many times. The chain couples TRBV5-1 to TRBJ1-6; D gene uncertain. Trimming left V 0 bases short and J 6 bases short, with 10 bases between. The length of the CDR3 is 15 residues. Per germline, CDR1 SGHRS and CDR2 YFSETQ. CDR3 in amino acids: CASSLEGYLNSPLHF. The CDR3 nucleotides are TGCGCCAGCAGCTTGGAGGGTTACCTTAATTCACCCCTCCACTTT.

This clonotype was detected ten times or more. V gene TRBV5-1 combines with J gene TRBJ2-3; the match to TRBD2 covers 9 bases. CDR3 length: 15 residues. Germline trimming cut 5 bases from V and 4 bases from J; bases unmatched to any gene: 8. The germline V gene has CDR1 SGHRS and CDR2 YFSETQ. This CDR3 is CASSPGAGGPDTQYF. The CDR3 coding sequence is TGCGCCAGCAGTCCTGGGGCGGGGGGGCCAGATACGCAGTATTTT.

This clonotype was seen at least ten times. V is TRBV7-2 and J is TRBJ2-1; tentative D call: TRBD2 (6 bases). The CDR3 totals 16 residues. Germline CDR1 and CDR2: SGHTA and FQGNSA. Deletions cut 2 bases from V and 2 bases from J, with 13 bases between. CDR3 residues: CASSLSLAGPYNEQFF. DNA of the CDR3: TGTGCCAGCAGCTTAAGTCTGGCGGGACCCTACAATGAGCAGTTCTTC.

This clonotype was counted at least ten times. This chain links TRBV20-1 with TRBJ2-4; 9 bases are a match to TRBD2. The germline CDR1 and CDR2 sequences are DFQATT and SNEGSKA (reference sequence). CDR3 size: 11 residues. CDR3 residues: CAGGTENIQYF. In nucleotides, the CDR3 is TGCGCGGGGGGGACAGAAAACATTCAGTACTTC.

In its sample, this clonotype was seen a few times. This chain uses TRBV7-2 with TRBJ2-7, with 7 bases aligning to TRBD1. This CDR3 spans 12 amino acids. Unmatched junction bases numbered 9, after V lost 6 bases and J lost 10 bases. In germline, CDR1 is SGHTA, CDR2 FQGNSA. CDR3 residues: CASRPWQGEQYF. CDR3 nucleotide sequence: TGTGCCAGCAGACCTTGGCAGGGGGAACAGTACTTC.